The clone carrying this TCR beta chain was counted between two and nine times. No antigen is known for it. CDR1 is SSHAT and CDR2 is FNYEAQ in the germline V gene (reference sequence). The CDR3 is made up of 15 amino acids. V shed 5 bases, J shed 4 bases, and the junction held 5 bases outside the gene matches. This sample is drawn from a study of T-cell reconstitution after alpha-beta-depleted transplantation in children. Study-level findings and limits: The study reportedly traced alpha-beta T cells about two months after transplant to several hundred expanded graft clones. In some patients, recipient T cells and intrathymic progenitors surviving conditioning explained high day-60 diversity.

The TCRbeta library incorporated unique molecular identifiers. MiXCR was run by TCRdb on the PCR reads, yielding one entry per CDR3 protein. The sample consists of around 76,000 distinct CDR3 sequences, about a sixth of them appearing once. The receptor's source is a male patient aged 2-10 years who had a stem cell transplant for acute lymphoblastic leukemia, so the T cells may come from the graft donor. The chain has TRBV7-7 and TRBJ2-1, with 10 bases matching TRBD2. This specimen was PBMCs, mostly from graft donor cells, taken 360 days after TCRalphabeta/CD19-depleted stem cell transplant. The DNA of the CDR3 is TGTGCCAGCAGCAAGCGGGAGGGCGTATACAATGAGCAGTTCTTC. Its protein is CASSKREGVYNEQFF.